What follows are 20 T cell receptor beta chains derived from one specimen sequenced in a study of blood T cell repertoires in COVID-19. TCRdb's copy holds only in-frame clones and misses some; the assay was immunoSEQ multiplex PCR. The data show approximately 230,000 clones, 65% to 90% seen once. The sample taken for sequencing was PBMCs or T cells enriched from blood (not recorded which). These receptors were collected from a man aged 40-55 years who had recovered from COVID-19.

The chain has TRBV19 and TRBJ1-1; TRBD1 matches 9 bases. Germline assignment: CDR1 LNHDA and CDR2 SQIVND (reference sequence). V dropped 10 bases and J dropped 5; count of bases not matched to a gene: 8. The CDR3 runs to 13 residues. This CDR3 is CATTGTGRTEAFF. For the CDR3, the DNA is TGTGCCACTACGGGGACAGGGCGGACTGAAGCTTTCTTT. The full variable domain, its missing parts supplied by reference TRBV19 and TRBJ1-1, is DGGITQSPKYLFRKEGQNVTLSCEQNLNHDAMYWYRQDPGQGLRLIYYSQIVNDFQKGDIAEGYSVSREKKESFPLTVTSAQKNPTAFYLCATTGTGRTEAFFGQGTRLTVV.

V is TRBV7-6 and J is TRBJ1-4; D is ambiguous. This CDR3 is built from 15 residues. V lost 2 bases to trimming and J lost 0 bases, with 7 bases between them. Germline CDR1 reads SGHVS; CDR2 reads FNYEAQ. CDR3 in DNA: TGTGCCAGCAGCTTATTCCCCACAACTAATGAAAAACTGTTTTTT. Amino acid sequence: CASSLFPTTNEKLFF.

The chain recombines TRBV29-1 with TRBJ1-4, with 8 nucleotides matching TRBD1. The CDR3 runs 13 residues. The ends lost 7 bases at V and 7 bases at J; junction bases unmatched: 8. The germline V gene has CDR1 SQVTM and CDR2 ANQGSEA. The CDR3 protein is CSAEDRVIEKLFF. CDR3 DNA sequence: TGCAGCGCCGAGGACAGGGTCATTGAAAAACTGTTTTTT.

The CDR3: CASSYSGVDSPLHF. CDR3 nucleotide sequence: TGTGCCAGCAGTTATTCAGGGGTTGATTCACCCCTCCACTTT. The V and J genes are TRBV6-5 and TRBJ1-6, with D possibly being TRBD1 (6 bases). Trimming took 3 bases from V and 8 from J, leaving 11 bases between them. Germline V gene lookup returns CDR1 MNHEY and CDR2 SVGAGI. CDR3 length: 14 residues.

The rearrangement links TRBV7-2 to TRBJ1-2, with 7 bases lining up with TRBD1. V was pared by 4 bases and J by 7 bases, with 3 bases of the junction left unmatched. Germline V CDR1 and CDR2: SGHTA, FQGNSA. This CDR3 has 12 residues. As DNA, the CDR3 is TGTGCCAGCAGCTCAACAGGGGTTGGCTACACCTTC. This translates into CASSSTGVGYTF.

The genes are TRBV7-2 and TRBJ1-4; 7 bases line up with TRBD1. J was trimmed by 8 bases and V by 1 base; bases with no gene match: 13. This CDR3 has 17 residues. The germline V gene encodes CDR1 SGHTA and CDR2 FQGNSA. The CDR3 DNA is TGTGCCAGCAGCTTAGAGAGAGGTACAGGGGCAGGGGAAAAACTGTTTTTT. Translating it yields CASSLERGTGAGEKLFF. The full variable domain, completed using reference TRBV7-2 and TRBJ1-4, is GAGVSQSPSNKVTEKGKDVELRCDPISGHTALYWYRQSLGQGLEFLIYFQGNSAPDKSGLPSDRFSAERTGGSVSTLTIQRTQQEDSAVYLCASSLERGTGAGEKLFFGSGTQLSVL.

V and J are TRBV4-1 and TRBJ1-1, with D possibly being TRBD1 (5 bases). Between the trimmed V and J ends, which lost 6 bases and 0 bases, there was a span of 14 bases. This CDR3 spans 15 amino acids. Germline assignment: CDR1 MGHRA and CDR2 YSYEKL. Written as DNA, the CDR3 is TGCGCCAGCAGTCCAGGGTCGGTGATGAACACTGAAGCTTTCTTT. Translated, it gives CASSPGSVMNTEAFF.

This clone was counted a few times. Different DNA sequences within this sample yield the same CDR3. The chain has TRBV3-1 (or the pseudogene TRBV3-2) and TRBJ1-1; tentatively, D is TRBD1 (6 bases). CDR1 is LGHDT, CDR2 YNNKEL, per germline (reference sequence). The CDR3 contains 13 residues. V lost 2 bases and J lost 4, with 8 bases in between. CDR3 residues: CASSQTRGTEAFF. DNA of the CDR3: TGTGCCAGCAGCCAAACCAGGGGCACTGAAGCTTTCTTT.

The chain is built from TRBV7-2 and TRBJ1-5; 9 positions match TRBD1. The CDR3 length is 14 residues. Germline CDR1 reads SGHTA; CDR2 reads FQGNSA. V lost 3 bases and J lost 5; bases outside the gene matches: 2. The CDR3 here is CASSFRQGDQPQHF. The DNA for the CDR3 is TGTGCCAGCAGCTTCCGACAGGGGGATCAGCCCCAGCATTTT. Combining the CDR3 with reference TRBV7-2 and TRBJ1-5 gives the whole variable domain GAGVSQSPSNKVTEKGKDVELRCDPISGHTALYWYRQSLGQGLEFLIYFQGNSAPDKSGLPSDRFSAERTGGSVSTLTIQRTQQEDSAVYLCASSFRQGDQPQHFGDGTRLSIL.

The chain employs TRBV5-1 and TRBJ2-7; TRBD2 agrees at 7 bases. Trimming cost V 1 base and J 7 bases; bases outside gene matches: 11. Germline lookup yields CDR1 SGHRS and CDR2 YFSETQ. CDR3 length: 15 residues. CDR3 region: CASSLLGGSVREQYF. CDR3 in DNA: TGCGCCAGCAGCTTGTTGGGCGGGAGTGTGAGGGAGCAGTACTTC.

V is TRBV14 and J is TRBJ2-5, with D tentatively TRBD2 (5 bases). This CDR3 region has 20 residues. Trimming left V 1 base short and J 6 bases short, with 30 bases between. CDR1 is SGHDN, CDR2 FVKESK, per germline. CDR3 region: CASSQVGVPFLEFYRKTQYF. CDR3 coding DNA: TGTGCCAGCAGCCAAGTCGGGGTCCCTTTTTTGGAGTTTTACCGGAAGACCCAGTACTTC.

CDR3 loop: CASSLYNEQFF. Here the CDR3 DNA reads TGTGCCAGCAGCCTCTACAATGAGCAGTTCTTC. The rearrangement joins TRBV27 to TRBJ2-1; D remains ambiguous. CDR3 length: 11 amino acids. Trimming shortened V by 6 bases and J by 3 bases, and 3 bases separated the two germline ends. Germline V gives CDR1 MNHEY, CDR2 SMNVEV (reference sequence).

The chain has TRBV5-5 and TRBJ2-3; 8 nucleotides match TRBD1. The V gene end was trimmed by 4 bases and the J gene end by 2 bases; junction bases not matched to a gene: 6. The CDR3 runs to 15 residues. The V gene's germline CDR1 is SGHKS and CDR2 YYEKEE (reference sequence). The CDR3 spells CASSLGQGNTDTQYF. DNA of the CDR3: TGTGCCAGCAGCCTAGGACAGGGAAACACAGATACGCAGTATTTT.

The V and J genes are TRBV19 and TRBJ2-2, with TRBD2 as a possible D gene (5 bases). In germline, CDR1 is LNHDA, CDR2 SQIVND (reference sequence). Trimming pared 7 bases from V and 5 bases from J, leaving 17 bases between. This CDR3 is built from 15 residues. CDR3 DNA: TGTGCCAGTAATCCCATAGCGAGTAGTACCGGGGAGCTGTTTTTT. Its protein product is CASNPIASSTGELFF. The whole variable domain, remainder taken from reference TRBV19 and TRBJ2-2, is DGGITQSPKYLFRKEGQNVTLSCEQNLNHDAMYWYRQDPGQGLRLIYYSQIVNDFQKGDIAEGYSVSREKKESFPLTVTSAQKNPTAFYLCASNPIASSTGELFFGEGSRLTVL.

Only one count was recorded for this clone. CDR3 nucleotides: TGTGCCAGCAGCCCCCGACAGGCTAATTCACCCCTCCACTTT. Translating gives CASSPRQANSPLHF. The genes are TRBV3-1 (or the pseudogene TRBV3-2) and TRBJ1-6, with D tentatively TRBD1 (6 bases). The germline V gene encodes CDR1 LGHDT and CDR2 YNNKEL (reference sequence). The CDR3 contains 14 residues. V was cut by 4 bases and J by 6 bases, with 10 bases left in between.

This rearrangement joins TRBV18 to TRBJ2-3; 11 positions match TRBD1. The CDR3 is 16 amino acids. Germline V gene data show CDR1 as KGHSH and CDR2 as LQKENI. The trim removed 1 base at V and 4 bases at J, leaving 4 bases unmatched. The CDR3 DNA follows: TGTGCCAGCTCACCACGTTTGGGACAGGGGGCAGATACGCAGTATTTT. Encoded protein: CASSPRLGQGADTQYF.

The CDR3 loop is CASSQEVRRGEQFF. The CDR3 DNA is TGCGCCAGCAGCCAAGAAGTGAGACGGGGAGAGCAGTTCTTC. The chain combines TRBV4-1 with TRBJ2-1, with TRBD2 as a possible D gene (5 bases). The ends were cut back, 0 bases at V and 10 bases at J, with 13 bases in the middle. In germline, CDR1 is MGHRA, CDR2 YSYEKL. The CDR3 consists of 14 residues.

DNA for the CDR3: TGTGCCAGCAGTCCACTTCGGACGGGGAATAATTCACCCCTCCACTTT. This gives the protein CASSPLRTGNNSPLHF. J is TRBJ1-6 and V is TRBV28; D is ambiguous. CDR1 and CDR2 (germline): MDHEN, SYDVKM. The CDR3 runs 16 residues. Trimming took off 5 bases at V and 5 bases at J, with 16 bases between the two ends.

J is TRBJ2-5 and V is TRBV29-1; no clear D gene. V was pared by 6 bases and J by 3 bases, with 5 bases between. Germline assignment: CDR1 SQVTM and CDR2 ANQGSEA. CDR3 length equals 10 residues. CDR3 nucleotide sequence: TGCAGCGTAGTAGAAGAGACCCAGTACTTC. Its protein product is CSVVEETQYF.

The chain is built from TRBV6-1 and TRBJ2-5, with 11 bases identical to TRBD2. V shed 5 bases and J 5 bases; nucleotides not matched to a gene: 7. Looked up from germline, CDR1 is MNHNS and CDR2 is SASEGT. The CDR3 spans 15 residues. CDR3 DNA sequence: TGTGCCAGCAGTTCACTAGCGGGGGAGAGCGAGACCCAGTACTTC. Protein product: CASSSLAGESETQYF.